What follows are 7 T cell receptor beta chains derived from one specimen sequenced in a study of blood T cell repertoires in COVID-19. The repertoire was sequenced with immunoSEQ multiplex PCR; TCRdb's copy has only in-frame clones and lacks some. The data hold 200,000 to 250,000 clones, with about 90% observed a single time. Sequencing used PBMCs or T cells enriched from blood (not recorded which). The receptors come from a man aged 25-45 years who had recovered from COVID-19.

V gene TRBV2 combines with J gene TRBJ1-2, with TRBD1 matching 8 bases. The junction had 13 bases not matched to a gene; V was cut back by 3 bases and J by 7 bases. Germline V lookup: CDR1 SNHLY, CDR2 FYNNEI. This CDR3 region has 16 residues. The CDR3 coding sequence is TGTGCCAGCAGTGATGAGCTGGGCAGGGGGCTACTTGGCTACACCTTC. Protein: CASSDELGRGLLGYTF. Complete variable domain (other parts from reference TRBV2 and TRBJ1-2): EPEVTQTPSHQVTQMGQEVILRCVPISNHLYFYWYRQILGQKVEFLVSFYNNEISEKSEIFDDQFSVERPDGSNFTLKIRSTKLEDSAMYFCASSDELGRGLLGYTFGSGTRLTVV.

The V call is TRBV9, the J call TRBJ1-2; D uncertain. This CDR3 spans 12 amino acids. Germline assignment: CDR1 SGDLS and CDR2 YYNGEE. Trimming shortened V by 0 bases and J by 8 bases, and 8 bases separated the two germline ends. The CDR3 sequence is CASSVDRGGYTF. The CDR3 DNA reads as TGTGCCAGCAGCGTAGATCGGGGAGGCTACACCTTC. Variable domain in full (rest from reference TRBV9 and TRBJ1-2): DSGVTQTPKHLITATGQRVTLRCSPRSGDLSVYWYQQSLDQGLQFLIQYYNGEERAKGNILERFSAQQFPDLHSELNLSSLELGDSALYFCASSVDRGGYTFGSGTRLTVV.

This clone was seen just once. The chain uses TRBV6-5 and TRBJ1-5, with TRBD1 as a possible D gene (5 bases). CDR1 and CDR2 from the germline V gene are MNHEY and SVGAGI. Trimming left V 5 bases short and J 5 bases short, with 13 bases between. The CDR3 loop spans 14 amino acids. The CDR3: CASSRQPGDQPQHF. The CDR3 region has the DNA TGTGCCAGCAGTCGACAGCCGGGCGATCAGCCCCAGCATTTT.

This sequence joins TRBV6-5 and TRBJ2-1; 7 nucleotides agree with TRBD2. Trimming took 5 bases from V and 4 from J; bases not matched to a gene: 5. Germline CDR1 is MNHEY and CDR2 is SVGAGI. This CDR3 region has 14 residues. CDR3 in DNA: TGTGCCAGCAGTACCAGCGGGATGTACAATGAGCAGTTCTTC. Its translation: CASSTSGMYNEQFF.

This chain links TRBV5-1 with TRBJ2-5; 9 bases align to TRBD2. With V trimmed by 0 bases and J by 4 bases, 4 bases remained unmatched. Per the germline V gene, CDR1 is SGHRS and CDR2 is YFSETQ. CDR3 length equals 15 residues. This chain's CDR3 is CASSLEFSGRETQYF. The CDR3 coding sequence is TGCGCCAGCAGCTTGGAATTTAGCGGGAGAGAGACCCAGTACTTC. Supplemented by reference TRBV5-1 and TRBJ2-5, the full variable domain reads KAGVTQTPRYLIKTRGQQVTLSCSPISGHRSVSWYQQTPGQGLQFLFEYFSETQRNKGNFPGRFSGRQFSNSRSEMNVSTLELGDSALYLCASSLEFSGRETQYFGPGTRLLVL.

The chain employs TRBV6-5 and TRBJ1-1; D not certain. Germline CDR1 is MNHEY and CDR2 is SVGAGI. The V end was cut by 6 bases, the J end by 0 bases, with 14 bases between. The CDR3 is 15 residues long. Here the CDR3 reads CASSPLGGLNTEAFF. Written as DNA, the CDR3 is TGTGCCAGCAGCCCCCTAGGTGGTCTGAACACTGAAGCTTTCTTT.

The gene calls are TRBV6-2 or TRBV6-3 and TRBJ1-1; D may be TRBD1 (5 bases). The germline V gene has CDR1 MNHEY and CDR2 SVGEGT. The CDR3 covers 13 residues. The ends were cut back, 5 bases at V and 1 base at J, with 8 bases in the middle. DNA for the CDR3: TGTGCCAGCAGTAACGACAGGAACACTGAAGCTTTCTTT. Protein product: CASSNDRNTEAFF.